This entry lists 13 T cell receptor beta chains sequenced from one sample in a study of siplizumab effects on memory and regulatory T cells. Profiled with immunoSEQ multiplex PCR; TCRdb holds only in-frame clones, not every one. The table has about 120,000 clones, around 94% seen once. The sequencing input was non-Treg CD4+ T cells sorted from blood. The receptor source for this set is a human donor in good health.

The chain carries TRBV20-1 and TRBJ2-1, with D maybe TRBD2 (5 bases). The CDR3 is 11 residues long. Trimming removed 5 bases from V and 11 bases from J, with 13 bases in between. CDR1 and CDR2 from the germline V gene are DFQATT and SNEGSKA (reference sequence). The CDR3, as DNA: TGCAGTGCTCCTCCGAGGGATAAGCAGTTCTTC. Residues: CSAPPRDKQFF.

CDR3 nucleotide sequence: TGTGCCAGCAGTGAAGGGGACGGCCTTAGAGGGACCGGGGAGCTGTTTTTT. Translation gives CASSEGDGLRGTGELFF. The chain is built from TRBV6-4 and TRBJ2-2; D could derive from TRBD1 or TRBD2 (5 bases each). CDR1 and CDR2 (germline): MRHNA, SNTAGT. The germline V and J ends were trimmed by 3 bases and 5 bases, with 19 bases remaining between them. The CDR3 is 17 residues long.

The J gene is TRBJ1-3, the V gene TRBV5-8, with D maybe TRBD1 (6 bases). Germline-derived CDR1 and CDR2 are SGHTS and YDEGEE. This CDR3 is built from 16 residues. The V end lost 0 bases, the J end lost 1 base, and 11 bases lay between the germline ends. The CDR3 reads CASSLAIRGSGNTIYF. The CDR3 DNA is TGTGCCAGCAGCTTGGCCATCAGGGGTTCTGGAAACACCATATATTTT.

The CDR3 sequence: CASSGEKKAEAFF. DNA of the CDR3: TGTGCCAGCAGTGGGGAAAAGAAGGCTGAAGCTTTCTTT. The chain joins TRBV27 to TRBJ1-1; D not resolved. The V end was cut by 5 bases, the J end by 6 bases, with 13 bases between. This CDR3 is built from 13 residues. Germline V gene lookup returns CDR1 MNHEY and CDR2 SMNVEV (reference sequence).

This sequence joins TRBV5-8 and TRBJ2-7; 8 bases map to TRBD1. There are 14 residues in the CDR3. J gave up 5 bases and V 4 bases, and 8 bases lay outside the gene matches. Germline CDR1 reads SGHTS; CDR2 reads YDEGEE. The chain's CDR3 is CASSHRQGNHEQYF. The CDR3 nucleotides are TGTGCCAGCAGCCACCGACAGGGGAACCACGAGCAGTACTTC.

This clone showed up just once. The chain employs TRBV5-4 and TRBJ2-1; tentatively, D is TRBD1 (5 bases). Per the germline V gene, CDR1 is SGHNT and CDR2 is YYREEE (reference sequence). Trimming removed 9 bases at V and 1 base at J, with 26 bases between. This CDR3 region has 18 residues. The CDR3 DNA sequence: TGTGCCACCACTTCTAAAAGTGCAGGCAGGGCGTCCTACAATGAGCAGTTCTTC. Its protein product is CATTSKSAGRASYNEQFF. Looking up the rest from reference TRBV5-4 and TRBJ2-1 gives the full variable domain: ETGVTQSPTHLIKTRGQQVTLRCSSQSGHNTVSWYQQALGQGPQFIFQYYREEENGRGNFPPRFSGLQFPNYSSELNVNALELDDSALYLCATTSKSAGRASYNEQFFGPGTRLTVL.

The gene calls are TRBV7-2 and TRBJ1-2; no definite D call. The CDR3 runs 14 residues. Trimming cost V 1 base and J 8 bases, with 14 bases left between them. The germline CDR1 and CDR2 sequences are SGHTA and FQGNSA. The CDR3 DNA reads TGTGCCAGCAGCTTAGAAGGCCCTGACGGAGGCTACACCTTC. Encoded protein: CASSLEGPDGGYTF.

This chain joins TRBV18 and TRBJ1-4; a possible D gene is TRBD1 (5 bases). Trimming pared 3 bases from V and 8 bases from J, leaving 16 bases between. Germline V lookup: CDR1 KGHSH, CDR2 LQKENI. The CDR3 sequence is 15 residues long. CDR3 DNA sequence: TGTGCCAGCTCACCCAACGCGGGGCATCAAGAAAAACTGTTTTTT. It specifies CASSPNAGHQEKLFF.

This chain uses TRBV19 with TRBJ2-1, with D possibly matching TRBD2 (6 bases). Trimming took off 8 bases at V and 7 bases at J, with 18 bases between the two ends. The CDR3 is made up of 14 amino acids. Germline V lookup: CDR1 LNHDA, CDR2 SQIVND (reference sequence). CDR3 in amino acids: CASRGGVRENEQFF. Here the CDR3 DNA reads TGTGCCAGTCGGGGCGGGGTGAGGGAAAATGAGCAGTTCTTC.

V gene TRBV6-5 combines with J gene TRBJ2-3, with D perhaps given as TRBD1 or TRBD2 (5 bases each). The CDR3 contains 15 residues. V lost 6 bases and J 4 bases, leaving 17 bases between the germline ends. Germline values: CDR1 MNHEY, CDR2 SVGAGI. The CDR3 loop is CASSPGSLGADTQYF. CDR3 DNA: TGTGCCAGCAGCCCGGGCTCACTGGGGGCAGATACGCAGTATTTT.

V usage is TRBV7-2 and J usage is TRBJ2-5, with TRBD1 matching over 9 bases. The ends lost 0 bases at V and 7 bases at J; junction bases unmatched: 6. Per germline, CDR1 SGHTA and CDR2 FQGNSA. This CDR3 has 15 residues. CDR3 loop: CASSLAGGQGRTQYF. The CDR3 DNA is TGTGCCAGCAGCTTAGCAGGGGGACAGGGCCGGACCCAGTACTTC.

The V and J genes are TRBV5-5 and TRBJ1-1, with D unresolved. The CDR3 runs to 13 residues. Germline V gene sequence: CDR1 SGHKS, CDR2 YYEKEE (reference sequence). Deletions cut 2 bases from V and 2 bases from J, with 7 bases between. CDR3 region: CASSFLFNTEAFF. For the CDR3, the DNA is TGTGCCAGCAGCTTTCTTTTCAACACTGAAGCTTTCTTT. The full variable domain, its missing parts supplied by reference TRBV5-5 and TRBJ1-1, is DAGVTQSPTHLIKTRGQQVTLRCSPISGHKSVSWYQQVLGQGPQFIFQYYEKEERGRGNFPDRFSARQFPNYSSELNVNALLLGDSALYLCASSFLFNTEAFFGQGTRLTVV.

The chain recombines TRBV6-5 with TRBJ1-4, with a tentative D call TRBD1 (6 bases). Germline CDR1 reads MNHEY; CDR2 reads SVGAGI. Trimming removed 6 bases at V and 8 bases at J, with 16 bases between. CDR3 length: 14 residues. The CDR3 sequence: CASRSGTRAEKLFF. The DNA of the CDR3 is TGTGCCAGCAGGTCGGGGACACGCGCCGAAAAACTGTTTTTT.